Shown below are 27 T cell receptor beta chains from a single sample sequenced in a study of tumor-infiltrating lymphocytes in localized non-small cell lung cancer (dated by TCRdb to about 2021). The library relied on the immunoSEQ multiplex PCR assay. The table comes from immuneACCESS by way of TCRdb, which keeps in-frame sequences with V and J called. Part of the clones is missing from these tables; in studies checked, under half for an unresolved V gene and the rest for unknown reasons. The sample contains about 13,000 clones, 68% of them found a single time. In total, the top ten clones hold about 9.8% of the sample. The sample taken for sequencing was lung tumor tissue. All receptors come from a human donor with non-small cell lung cancer.

The chain links TRBV27 to TRBJ2-7, with TRBD1 identical over 8 bases. The CDR3 has 14 residues. Per the germline V gene, CDR1 is MNHEY and CDR2 is SMNVEV (reference sequence). Trimming cost V 6 bases and J 6 bases; bases outside gene matches: 10. The CDR3 nucleotides read TGTGCCAGCAGCAAGGCGGACAGGGATGGCGAGCAGTACTTC. Amino acid sequence: CASSKADRDGEQYF.

This clone was seen more than once but under ten times. The chain recombines TRBV5-1 with TRBJ1-5, with a possible D match to TRBD1 (6 bases). Trimming took off 4 bases at V and 7 bases at J, with 15 bases between the two ends. Germline-derived CDR1 and CDR2 are SGHRS and YFSETQ. This CDR3 is 14 amino acids long. The CDR3 sequence is CASSPRGGGQPQHF. Here the CDR3 DNA reads TGCGCCAGCAGCCCGCGGGGCGGGGGCCAGCCCCAGCATTTT.

This chain joins TRBV5-4 and TRBJ2-3; D possibly corresponds to TRBD1 (6 bases). The V gene lost 3 bases and the J gene lost 4 bases, with 9 bases spanning the gap. The CDR3 runs to 13 residues. Germline V lookup: CDR1 SGHNT, CDR2 YYREEE (reference sequence). Written as DNA, the CDR3 is TGTGCCAGCAGCTCACAGGGTCCAGATACGCAGTATTTT. It yields the protein CASSSQGPDTQYF.

The chain couples TRBV6-4 to TRBJ2-3; D remains unclear. Germline V gives CDR1 MRHNA, CDR2 SNTAGT. V dropped 3 bases and J dropped 4 bases, with 14 bases sitting between them. The CDR3 is 15 residues long. This chain's CDR3 is CASSDNPDTSDTQYF. The CDR3 nucleotides are TGTGCCAGCAGTGATAATCCAGACACGTCAGATACGCAGTATTTT.

This rearrangement joins TRBV7-2 to TRBJ1-2, with D unclear. CDR1 is SGHTA, CDR2 FQGNSA, per germline. The V end lost 7 bases, the J end lost 0 bases, and 15 bases lay between the germline ends. The CDR3 is 15 amino acids. DNA of the CDR3: TGTGCCAGCACCCTAGGGTCAAGTTCTAACTATGGCTACACCTTC. This codes for CASTLGSSSNYGYTF.

This clone was seen only a few times. This chain uses TRBV18 with TRBJ1-1; TRBD1 aligns across 7 bases. V lost 2 bases, J lost 5 bases, and 11 bases stayed unmatched. The CDR3 is made up of 16 amino acids. CDR1 is KGHSH and CDR2 is LQKENI in the germline V gene. For the CDR3, the DNA is TGTGCCAGCTCACCAACCGAGCTGACAGGGAGAACTGAAGCTTTCTTT. Translating gives CASSPTELTGRTEAFF.

V gene TRBV18 combines with J gene TRBJ1-4; unclear D gene. CDR1 and CDR2 (germline): KGHSH, LQKENI. Trimming left V 6 bases short and J 5 bases short, with 16 bases between. The CDR3 is 15 residues long. CDR3 protein: CASSFEDGINEKLFF. CDR3 bases: TGTGCCAGCTCCTTTGAGGACGGGATCAATGAAAAACTGTTTTTT. Supplemented by reference TRBV18 and TRBJ1-4, the full variable domain reads NAGVMQNPRHLVRRRGQEARLRCSPMKGHSHVYWYRQLPEEGLKFMVYLQKENIIDESGMPKERFSAEFPKEGPSILRIQQVVRGDSAAYFCASSFEDGINEKLFFGSGTQLSVL.

With respect to this clone: Mismatch with germline at one junction end may stem from a read error. V and J are TRBV7-7 and TRBJ2-3, with 7 bases that match TRBD2. The CDR3 loop spans 16 amino acids. Germline V gives CDR1 SSHAT, CDR2 FNYEAQ (reference sequence). CDR3 nucleotide sequence: TGTGCTAGCAGCTTACATAGCGGGCCCGGCACAGATACGCAGTATTTT. It is translated as CASSLHSGPGTDTQYF.

This CDR3 reads CASSLGFGGAYEQYF. CDR3 sequence (DNA): TGTGCCAGCAGCTTAGGCTTCGGCGGGGCCTACGAGCAGTACTTC. The gene calls are TRBV7-2 and TRBJ2-7; D perhaps matches TRBD2 (6 bases). V dropped 1 base and J dropped 2 bases, with 12 bases sitting between them. Per germline, CDR1 SGHTA and CDR2 FQGNSA. The CDR3 has 15 amino acids.

This sequence joins TRBV11-2 and TRBJ1-1; D is perhaps TRBD1 (6 bases). Per the germline V gene, CDR1 is SGHAT and CDR2 is FQNNGV. V gave up 5 bases and J gave up 5 bases, with 15 bases separating them. The CDR3 has 14 residues. This CDR3 is CASSQATGQTEAFF. DNA of the CDR3: TGTGCCAGCAGCCAGGCCACAGGGCAGACTGAAGCTTTCTTT.

V usage is TRBV27 and J usage is TRBJ2-3; D not certain. The CDR3 contains 13 residues. Trimming shortened V by 0 bases and J by 2 bases, and 3 bases separated the two germline ends. Germline V CDR1 and CDR2: MNHEY, SMNVEV (reference sequence). CDR3 sequence: CASSLSSTDTQYF. CDR3 nucleotide sequence: TGTGCCAGCAGTTTATCCTCCACAGATACGCAGTATTTT.

The J gene is TRBJ1-1, the V gene TRBV10-2, with 8 bases identical to TRBD1. Germline loops: CDR1 WSHSY, CDR2 SAAADI. V was clipped by 5 bases and J by 5 bases; unmatched bases: 7. The CDR3 sequence is 14 residues long. Here the CDR3 DNA reads TGCGCCAGCAGTTCACAGGGGGTTTTAACTGAAGCTTTCTTT. Its translation: CASSSQGVLTEAFF.

Only a few counts were recorded for this clone. The chain combines TRBV18 with TRBJ1-3, with D perhaps matching TRBD1 (5 bases). V was trimmed by 1 base and J by 4 bases, leaving 11 bases between them. The germline V gene encodes CDR1 KGHSH and CDR2 LQKENI. This CDR3 comprises 15 residues. The DNA for the CDR3 is TGTGCCAGCTCACCACTGCAGGGAGAGGGAAACACCATATATTTT. Its protein is CASSPLQGEGNTIYF.

The genes are TRBV30 and TRBJ1-1; perhaps TRBD1 as D (5 bases). V lost 3 bases to trimming and J lost 10 bases, with 24 bases between them. Germline assignment: CDR1 GTSNPN and CDR2 SVGIG (reference sequence). This CDR3 comprises 15 residues. This CDR3 reads CAWSEGVSGSPRAFF. The CDR3, as DNA: TGTGCCTGGAGCGAAGGGGTTTCGGGGTCCCCTAGAGCTTTCTTT.

This clone occurred a few times. This chain uses TRBV14 with TRBJ1-2; 7 bases agree with TRBD1. Per the germline V gene, CDR1 is SGHDN and CDR2 is FVKESK. The CDR3 contains 15 residues. V shed 4 bases and J 2 bases; nucleotides not matched to a gene: 7. The CDR3 DNA follows: TGTGCCAGCAGCCTCAGGACAGGATGGAACTATGGCTACACCTTC. Amino acid sequence: CASSLRTGWNYGYTF.

This clone came up a few times. The chain links TRBV7-2 to TRBJ1-6, with D unresolved. The CDR3 sequence is 13 residues long. V gave up 5 bases and J gave up 14 bases, with 16 bases separating them. Germline CDR1 and CDR2: SGHTA and FQGNSA. CDR3 sequence reads: CASSPPEAPALHF. CDR3 DNA sequence: TGTGCCAGCAGCCCCCCCGAGGCCCCAGCCCTCCACTTT.

The CDR3 DNA reads TGTGCCAGCAGACTTAGGACAGGGAATCAGCCCCAGCATTTT. This gives the protein CASRLRTGNQPQHF. This chain connects TRBV6-5 to TRBJ1-5; 8 bases agree with TRBD1. Germline CDR1 and CDR2: MNHEY and SVGAGI. CDR3 length: 14 residues. Losses at the gene ends were 6 bases for V and 4 bases for J; bases not matched to a gene: 5.

V gene TRBV5-6 combines with J gene TRBJ2-7, with D perhaps TRBD1 or TRBD2 (5 bases each). Deletions cut 4 bases from V and 3 bases from J, with 20 bases between. The CDR3 contains 16 residues. The germline V gene encodes CDR1 SGHDT and CDR2 YYEEEE. CDR3 amino acids: CASSGDVDSNLYEQYF. The CDR3 coding sequence is TGTGCCAGCAGCGGGGACGTAGACAGCAATCTCTACGAGCAGTACTTC.

By share, this clone ranks as medium-sized. The rearrangement joins TRBV30 to TRBJ1-2, with D unclear. Trimming cost V 2 bases and J 8 bases, with 9 bases left between them. Germline CDR1 reads GTSNPN; CDR2 reads SVGIG (reference sequence). The CDR3 extends over 11 amino acids. CDR3 amino acids: CAWSLERGYTF. As DNA, the CDR3 is TGTGCCTGGAGTCTGGAGAGGGGCTACACCTTC.

V gene TRBV10-2 combines with J gene TRBJ2-5; D not certain. CDR1 is WSHSY, CDR2 SAAADI, per germline. The CDR3 has 11 amino acids. V lost 5 bases, J lost 6 bases, and 7 bases lay in between. CDR3 in amino acids: CASSLGKTQYF. For the CDR3, the DNA is TGCGCCAGCAGTCTGGGGAAGACCCAGTACTTC.

The genes are TRBV6-6 and TRBJ1-4; D is possibly TRBD1 (6 bases). V lost 4 bases, J lost 1 base, and 13 bases lay in between. The germline V gene has CDR1 MNHNY and CDR2 SVGAGI (reference sequence). This CDR3 contains 16 residues. The CDR3 coding sequence is TGTGCCAGCAGTTCGACGGGACAAGGAACTAATGAAAAACTGTTTTTT. This encodes CASSSTGQGTNEKLFF.

This chain connects TRBV11-2 to TRBJ2-1; D uncertain. Trimming took off 1 base at V and 7 bases at J, with 17 bases between the two ends. Germline assignment: CDR1 SGHAT and CDR2 FQNNGV. There are 16 residues in the CDR3. Here the CDR3 reads CASSLVVIGVKNEQFF. CDR3 nucleotides: TGTGCCAGCAGCTTAGTCGTTATTGGAGTTAAAAATGAGCAGTTCTTC.

Only a few counts were recorded for this clone. The chain has TRBV25-1 and TRBJ2-3; D uncertain. Deletions cut 4 bases from V and 2 bases from J, with 10 bases between. This CDR3 region has 14 residues. Germline V gene data show CDR1 as MGHDK and CDR2 as SYGVNS. DNA for the CDR3: TGTGCCAGCAGTGGATTTGCCCCCACAGATACGCAGTATTTT. Translation: CASSGFAPTDTQYF.

The chain carries TRBV6-5 and TRBJ1-4; possible D gene TRBD1, 5 bases. Deletions cut 2 bases from V and 7 bases from J, with 14 bases between. The CDR3 sequence is 15 residues long. Looked up from germline, CDR1 is MNHEY and CDR2 is SVGAGI. The CDR3 reads CASSYRDFGSEKLFF. CDR3 DNA: TGTGCCAGCAGTTACAGGGACTTCGGGAGTGAAAAACTGTTTTTT.

The chain has TRBV4-1 and TRBJ1-4; D is uncertain. V shed 1 base and J shed 8 bases, with 8 bases lying between them. The CDR3 has 13 residues. Germline CDR1 and CDR2: MGHRA and YSYEKL. CDR3 protein: CASSQGLIEKLFF. CDR3 bases: TGCGCCAGCAGCCAAGGGCTGATAGAAAAACTGTTTTTT.

The sample holds a few counts of this clone. The chain is built from TRBV7-2 and TRBJ2-5; 7 nucleotides align to TRBD2. V shed 4 bases and J 4 bases; nucleotides not matched to a gene: 0. Germline CDR1 is SGHTA and CDR2 is FQGNSA. The CDR3 is 12 residues long. Here the CDR3 reads CASSSSGETQYF. The CDR3 nucleotides are TGTGCCAGCAGCTCTAGCGGAGAGACCCAGTACTTC.

The DNA of the CDR3 is TGCGCCAGCAGCTTGGGACAGGGGTTTAACCCTGAAGCTTTCTTT. Protein product: CASSLGQGFNPEAFF. The rearrangement links TRBV5-1 to TRBJ1-1; 8 bases align to TRBD1. The CDR3 runs to 15 residues. The V gene's germline CDR1 is SGHRS and CDR2 YFSETQ. V was clipped by 0 bases and J by 6 bases; unmatched bases: 7.